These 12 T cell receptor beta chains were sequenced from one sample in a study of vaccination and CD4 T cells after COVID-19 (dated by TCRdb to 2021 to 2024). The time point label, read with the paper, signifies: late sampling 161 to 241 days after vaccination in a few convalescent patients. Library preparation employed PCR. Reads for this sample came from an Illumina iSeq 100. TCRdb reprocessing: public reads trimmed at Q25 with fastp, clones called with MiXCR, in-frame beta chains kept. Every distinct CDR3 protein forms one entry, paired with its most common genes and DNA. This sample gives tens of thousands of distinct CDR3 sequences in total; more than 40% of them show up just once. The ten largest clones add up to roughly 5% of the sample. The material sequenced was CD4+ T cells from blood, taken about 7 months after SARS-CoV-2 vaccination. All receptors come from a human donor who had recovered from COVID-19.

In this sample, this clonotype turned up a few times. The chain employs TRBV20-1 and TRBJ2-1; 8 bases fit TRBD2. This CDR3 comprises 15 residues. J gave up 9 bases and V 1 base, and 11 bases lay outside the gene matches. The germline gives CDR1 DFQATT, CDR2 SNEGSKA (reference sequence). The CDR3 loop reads CSARAPLAGLSEQFF. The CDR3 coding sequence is TGCAGTGCTAGAGCCCCCTTAGCGGGATTGAGTGAGCAGTTCTTC.

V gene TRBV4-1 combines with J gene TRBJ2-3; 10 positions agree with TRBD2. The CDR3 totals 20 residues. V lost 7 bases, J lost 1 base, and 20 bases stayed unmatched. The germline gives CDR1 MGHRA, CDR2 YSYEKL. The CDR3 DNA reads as TGCGCCAGCAACCGTCCCTCCGGCGGACTGGGGACTAGCGGCACAGATACGCAGTATTTT. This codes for CASNRPSGGLGTSGTDTQYF.

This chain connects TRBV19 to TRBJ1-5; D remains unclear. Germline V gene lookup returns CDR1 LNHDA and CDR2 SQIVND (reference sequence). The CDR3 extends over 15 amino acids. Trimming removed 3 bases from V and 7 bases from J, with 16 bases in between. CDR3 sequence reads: CASSISSGIGQPQHF. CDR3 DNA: TGTGCCAGTAGTATCTCTTCGGGGATCGGCCAGCCCCAGCATTTT.

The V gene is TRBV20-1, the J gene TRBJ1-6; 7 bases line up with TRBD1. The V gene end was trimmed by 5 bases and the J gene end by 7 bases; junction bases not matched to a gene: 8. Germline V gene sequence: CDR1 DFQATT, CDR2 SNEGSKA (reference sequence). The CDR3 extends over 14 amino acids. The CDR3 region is CSALTGTVNSPLHF. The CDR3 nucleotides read TGCAGTGCTCTTACCGGGACAGTAAATTCACCCCTCCACTTT.

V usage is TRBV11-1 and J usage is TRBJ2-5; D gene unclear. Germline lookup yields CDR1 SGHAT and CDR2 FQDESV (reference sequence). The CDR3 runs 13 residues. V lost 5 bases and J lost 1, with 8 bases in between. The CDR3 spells CASSVSLQETQYF. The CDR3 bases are TGTGCCAGCAGCGTCAGCCTCCAAGAGACCCAGTACTTC. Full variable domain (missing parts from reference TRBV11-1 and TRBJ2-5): EAEVAQSPRYKITEKSQAVAFWCDPISGHATLYWYRQILGQGPELLVQFQDESVVDDSQLPKDRFSAERLKGVDSTLKIQPAELGDSAMYLCASSVSLQETQYFGPGTRLLVL.

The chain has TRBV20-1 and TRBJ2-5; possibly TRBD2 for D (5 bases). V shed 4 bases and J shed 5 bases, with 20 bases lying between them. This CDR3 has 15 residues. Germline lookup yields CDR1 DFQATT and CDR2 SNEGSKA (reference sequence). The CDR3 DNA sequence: TGCAGTGCTACTCGGCGGGCCGGGTCGGGGGAGACCCAGTACTTC. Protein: CSATRRAGSGETQYF.

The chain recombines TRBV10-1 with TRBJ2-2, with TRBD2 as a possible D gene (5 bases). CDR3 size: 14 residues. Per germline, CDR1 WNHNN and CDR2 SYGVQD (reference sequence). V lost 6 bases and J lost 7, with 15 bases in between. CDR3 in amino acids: CASSTGISLGELFF. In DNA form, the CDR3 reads TGCGCCAGCAGCACCGGGATTTCCCTCGGGGAGCTGTTTTTT.

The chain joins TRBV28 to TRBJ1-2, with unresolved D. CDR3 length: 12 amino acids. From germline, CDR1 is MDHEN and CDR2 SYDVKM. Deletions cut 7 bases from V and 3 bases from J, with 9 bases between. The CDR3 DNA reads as TGTGCCAGCAAGGACGGACACTATGGCTACACCTTC. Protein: CASKDGHYGYTF.

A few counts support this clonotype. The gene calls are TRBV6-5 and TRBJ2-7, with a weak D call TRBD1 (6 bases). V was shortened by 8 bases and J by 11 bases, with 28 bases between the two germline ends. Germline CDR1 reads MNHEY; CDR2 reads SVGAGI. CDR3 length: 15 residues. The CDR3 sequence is CASRSGAENPTSKYF. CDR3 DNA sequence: TGTGCCAGCCGTTCAGGGGCGGAGAACCCTACGAGCAAGTACTTC.

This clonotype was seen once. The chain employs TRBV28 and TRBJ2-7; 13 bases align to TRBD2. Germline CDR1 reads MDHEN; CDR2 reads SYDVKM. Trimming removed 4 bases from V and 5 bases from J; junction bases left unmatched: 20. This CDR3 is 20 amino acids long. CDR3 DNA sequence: TGTGCCAGCAGTTCCTACAAGAACCGACTAGCGGGAGGAAGATTAGACGAGCAGTACTTC. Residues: CASSSYKNRLAGGRLDEQYF. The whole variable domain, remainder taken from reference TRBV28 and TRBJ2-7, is DVKVTQSSRYLVKRTGEKVFLECVQDMDHENMFWYRQDPGLGLRLIYFSYDVKMKEKGDIPEGYSVSREKKERFSLILESASTNQTSMYLCASSSYKNRLAGGRLDEQYFGPGTRLTVT.

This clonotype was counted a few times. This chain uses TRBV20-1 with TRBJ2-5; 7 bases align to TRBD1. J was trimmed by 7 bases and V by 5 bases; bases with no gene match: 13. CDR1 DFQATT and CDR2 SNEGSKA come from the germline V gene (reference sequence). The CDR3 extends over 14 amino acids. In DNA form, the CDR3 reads TGCAGTGCTCTCCGGGACAGCGGTAGGGGGACCCAGTACTTC. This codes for CSALRDSGRGTQYF.

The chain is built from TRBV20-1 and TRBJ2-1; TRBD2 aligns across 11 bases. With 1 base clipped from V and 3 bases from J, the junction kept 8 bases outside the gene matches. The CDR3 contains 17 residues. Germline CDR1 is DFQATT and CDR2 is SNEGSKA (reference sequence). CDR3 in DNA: TGCAGTGCTAGAGTCCCTTCGGGACTAGCGGACTACAATGAGCAGTTCTTC. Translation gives CSARVPSGLADYNEQFF.